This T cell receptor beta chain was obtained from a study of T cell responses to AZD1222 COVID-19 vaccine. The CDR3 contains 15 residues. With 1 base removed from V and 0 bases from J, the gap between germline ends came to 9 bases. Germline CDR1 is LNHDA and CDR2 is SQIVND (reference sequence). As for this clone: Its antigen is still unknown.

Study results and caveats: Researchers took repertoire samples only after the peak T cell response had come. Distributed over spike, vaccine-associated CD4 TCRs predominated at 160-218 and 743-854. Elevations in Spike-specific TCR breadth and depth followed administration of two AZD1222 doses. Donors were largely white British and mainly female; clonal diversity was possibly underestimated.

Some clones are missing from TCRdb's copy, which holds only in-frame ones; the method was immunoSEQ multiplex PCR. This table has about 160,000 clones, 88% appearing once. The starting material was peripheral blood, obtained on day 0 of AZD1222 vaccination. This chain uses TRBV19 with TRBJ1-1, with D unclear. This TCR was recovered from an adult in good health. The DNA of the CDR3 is TGTGCCAGTAGTATAGTCCGGATCATGAACACTGAAGCTTTCTTT. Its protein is CASSIVRIMNTEAFF.